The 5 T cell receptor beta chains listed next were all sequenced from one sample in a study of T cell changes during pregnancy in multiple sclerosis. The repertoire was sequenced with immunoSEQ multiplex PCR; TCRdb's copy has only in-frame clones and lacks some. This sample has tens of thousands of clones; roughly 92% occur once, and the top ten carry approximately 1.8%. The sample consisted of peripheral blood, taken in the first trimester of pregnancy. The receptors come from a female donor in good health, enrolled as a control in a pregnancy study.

The CDR3 nucleotides read TGCGCCAGCAGCGGGGGACAGGTCTCCTACGAGCAGTACTTC. This sequence encodes CASSGGQVSYEQYF. The genes are TRBV5-1 and TRBJ2-7; 8 bases are a match to TRBD1. This CDR3 is built from 14 residues. V shed 4 bases, J shed 0 bases, and the junction held 3 bases outside the gene matches. CDR1 is SGHRS, CDR2 YFSETQ, per germline.

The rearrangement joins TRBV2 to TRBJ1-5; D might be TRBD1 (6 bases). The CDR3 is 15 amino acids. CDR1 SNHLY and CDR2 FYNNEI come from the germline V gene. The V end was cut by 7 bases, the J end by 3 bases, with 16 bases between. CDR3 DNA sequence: TGTGCCAGCAACGAACAGGGTCGGGACAATCAGCCCCAGCATTTT. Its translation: CASNEQGRDNQPQHF.

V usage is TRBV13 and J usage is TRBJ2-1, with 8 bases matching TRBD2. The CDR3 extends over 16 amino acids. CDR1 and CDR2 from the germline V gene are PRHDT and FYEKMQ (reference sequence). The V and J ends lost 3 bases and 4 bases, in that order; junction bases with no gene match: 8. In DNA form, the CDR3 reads TGTGCCAGCAGCTTCCGTGATAGCGGGGCGTACAATGAGCAGTTCTTC. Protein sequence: CASSFRDSGAYNEQFF.

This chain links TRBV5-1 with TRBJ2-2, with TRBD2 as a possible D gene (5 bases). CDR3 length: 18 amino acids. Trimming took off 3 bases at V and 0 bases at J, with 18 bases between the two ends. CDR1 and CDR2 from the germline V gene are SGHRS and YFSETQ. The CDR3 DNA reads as TGCGCCAGCAGCTCGGTTCGGACGGGGAAGTCGAACACCGGGGAGCTGTTTTTT. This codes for CASSSVRTGKSNTGELFF. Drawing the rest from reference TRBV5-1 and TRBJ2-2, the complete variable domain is KAGVTQTPRYLIKTRGQQVTLSCSPISGHRSVSWYQQTPGQGLQFLFEYFSETQRNKGNFPGRFSGRQFSNSRSEMNVSTLELGDSALYLCASSSVRTGKSNTGELFFGEGSRLTVL.

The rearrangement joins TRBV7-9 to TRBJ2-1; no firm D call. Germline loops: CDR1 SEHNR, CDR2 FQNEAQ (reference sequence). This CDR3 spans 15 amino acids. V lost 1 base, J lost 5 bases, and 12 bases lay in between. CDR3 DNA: TGTGCCAGCAGCTTAGGGTTAGAGCGCAACAATGAGCAGTTCTTC. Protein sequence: CASSLGLERNNEQFF.